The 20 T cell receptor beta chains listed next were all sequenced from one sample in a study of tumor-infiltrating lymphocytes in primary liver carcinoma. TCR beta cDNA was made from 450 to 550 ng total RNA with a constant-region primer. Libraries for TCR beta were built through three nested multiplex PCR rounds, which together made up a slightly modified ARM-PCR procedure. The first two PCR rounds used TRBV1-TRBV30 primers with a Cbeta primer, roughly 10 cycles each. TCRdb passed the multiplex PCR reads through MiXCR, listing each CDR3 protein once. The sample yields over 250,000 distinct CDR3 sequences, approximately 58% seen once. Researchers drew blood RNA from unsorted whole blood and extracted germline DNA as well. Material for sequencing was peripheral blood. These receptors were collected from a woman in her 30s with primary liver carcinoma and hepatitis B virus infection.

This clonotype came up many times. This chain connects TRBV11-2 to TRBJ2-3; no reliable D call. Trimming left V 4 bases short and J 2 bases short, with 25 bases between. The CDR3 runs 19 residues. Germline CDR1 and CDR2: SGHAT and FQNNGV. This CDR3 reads CASSSFEPLVDITTDTQYF. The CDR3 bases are TGTGCCAGCAGCTCGTTCGAGCCCCTGGTGGATATAACCACAGATACGCAGTATTTT. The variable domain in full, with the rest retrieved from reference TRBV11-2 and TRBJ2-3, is EAGVAQSPRYKIIEKRQSVAFWCNPISGHATLYWYQQILGQGPKLLIQFQNNGVVDDSQLPKDRFSAERLKGVDSTLKIQPAKLEDSAVYLCASSSFEPLVDITTDTQYFGPGTRLTVL.

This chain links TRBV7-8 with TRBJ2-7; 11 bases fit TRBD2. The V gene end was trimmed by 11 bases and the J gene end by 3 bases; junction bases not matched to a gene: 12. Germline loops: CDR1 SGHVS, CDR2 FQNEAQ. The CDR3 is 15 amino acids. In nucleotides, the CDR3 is TGTGCCGGTAGCCCCCGGGGGACTAGCGGCTACGAGCAGTACTTC. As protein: CAGSPRGTSGYEQYF.

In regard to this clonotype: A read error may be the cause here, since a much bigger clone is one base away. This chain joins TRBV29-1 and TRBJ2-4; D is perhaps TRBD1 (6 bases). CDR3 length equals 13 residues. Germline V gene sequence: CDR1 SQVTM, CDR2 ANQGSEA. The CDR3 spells CNVDSSAKNIQYF. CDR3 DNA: TGCAACGTGGACAGTTCAGCCAAAAACATTCAGTACTTC.

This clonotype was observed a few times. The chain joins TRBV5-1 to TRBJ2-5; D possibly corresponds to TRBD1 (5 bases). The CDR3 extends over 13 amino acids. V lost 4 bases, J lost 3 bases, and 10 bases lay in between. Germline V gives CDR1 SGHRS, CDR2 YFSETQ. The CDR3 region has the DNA TGCGCCAGCAGCGCCGGACAAGAAGAGACCCAGTACTTC. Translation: CASSAGQEETQYF.

The CDR3, as DNA: TGTGCCAGCAACCTAGGCAGGGGCGGAAACACCATATATTTT. Protein sequence: CASNLGRGGNTIYF. The chain joins TRBV28 to TRBJ1-3, with a tentative D call TRBD1 (6 bases). Between the trimmed V and J ends, which lost 7 bases and 4 bases, there was a span of 14 bases. This CDR3 is built from 14 residues. The germline V gene has CDR1 MDHEN and CDR2 SYDVKM.

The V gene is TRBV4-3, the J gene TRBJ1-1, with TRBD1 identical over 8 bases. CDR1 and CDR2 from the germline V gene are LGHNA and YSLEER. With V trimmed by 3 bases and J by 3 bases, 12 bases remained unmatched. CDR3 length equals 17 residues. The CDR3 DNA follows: TGCGCCAGCAGCCAGGTGGGGACAGGCGGTCGGGACACTGAAGCTTTCTTT. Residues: CASSQVGTGGRDTEAFF.

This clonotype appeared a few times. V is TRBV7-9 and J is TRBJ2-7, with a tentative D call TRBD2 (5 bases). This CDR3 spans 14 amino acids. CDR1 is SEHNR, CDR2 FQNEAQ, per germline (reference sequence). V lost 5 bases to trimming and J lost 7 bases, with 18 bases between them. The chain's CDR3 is CASSQNGPAGEQYF. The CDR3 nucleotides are TGTGCCAGCAGCCAGAACGGGCCGGCGGGTGAGCAGTACTTC.

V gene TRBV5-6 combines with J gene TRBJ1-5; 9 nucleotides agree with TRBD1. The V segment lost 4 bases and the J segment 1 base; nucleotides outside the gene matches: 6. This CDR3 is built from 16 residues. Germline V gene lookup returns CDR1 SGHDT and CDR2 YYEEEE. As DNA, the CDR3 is TGTGCCAGCAGCCAGGACAGGGGTGGAAGCAATCAGCCCCAGCATTTT. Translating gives CASSQDRGGSNQPQHF.

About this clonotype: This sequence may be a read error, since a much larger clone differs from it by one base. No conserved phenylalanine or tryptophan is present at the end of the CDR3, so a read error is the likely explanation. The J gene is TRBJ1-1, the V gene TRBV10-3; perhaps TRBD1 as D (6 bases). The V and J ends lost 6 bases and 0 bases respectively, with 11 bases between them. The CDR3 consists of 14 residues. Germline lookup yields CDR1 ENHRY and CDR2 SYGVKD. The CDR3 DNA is TGTGCCATCAGGGACAGAGTAATGAACACTGAAGCTTTCCTT. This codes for CAIRDRVMNTEAFL.

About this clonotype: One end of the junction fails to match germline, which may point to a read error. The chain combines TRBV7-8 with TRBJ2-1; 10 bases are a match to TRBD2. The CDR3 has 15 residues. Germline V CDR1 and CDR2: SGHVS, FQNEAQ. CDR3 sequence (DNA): TGTACCAGCAGCTCTCGGCTAGCGGGAGTAACTGAGCAGTTCTTC. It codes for CTSSSRLAGVTEQFF.

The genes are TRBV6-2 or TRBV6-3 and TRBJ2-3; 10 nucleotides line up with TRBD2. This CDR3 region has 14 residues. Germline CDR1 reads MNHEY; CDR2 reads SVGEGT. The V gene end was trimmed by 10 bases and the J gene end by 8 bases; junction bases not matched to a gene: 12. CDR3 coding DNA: TGTGCCATCCGCCATACCTTAGCGGGAGGTACGCAGTATTTT. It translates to CAIRHTLAGGTQYF.

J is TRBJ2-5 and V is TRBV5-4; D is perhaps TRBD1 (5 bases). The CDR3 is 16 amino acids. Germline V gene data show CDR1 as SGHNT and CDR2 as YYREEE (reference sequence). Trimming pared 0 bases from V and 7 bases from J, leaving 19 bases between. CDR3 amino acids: CASSLEVGQGAGTQYF. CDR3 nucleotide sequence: TGTGCCAGCAGCTTGGAAGTAGGCCAAGGGGCAGGGACCCAGTACTTC.

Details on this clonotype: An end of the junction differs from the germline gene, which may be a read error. The CDR3 reads CTSSLNGRDQETQCF. CDR3 in DNA: TGTACCAGCAGCTTAAACGGGAGGGATCAAGAGACCCAGTGCTTC. The J gene is TRBJ2-5, the V gene TRBV11-2; 8 bases fit TRBD2. In germline, CDR1 is SGHAT, CDR2 FQNNGV. This CDR3 region has 15 residues.

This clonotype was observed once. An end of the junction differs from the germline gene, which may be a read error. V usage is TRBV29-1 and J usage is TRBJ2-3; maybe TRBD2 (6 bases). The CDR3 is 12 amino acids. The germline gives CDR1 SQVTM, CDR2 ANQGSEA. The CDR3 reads CSVTAGPDTQYF. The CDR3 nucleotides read TGCAGCGTAACCGCGGGACCGGATACGCAATATTTT.

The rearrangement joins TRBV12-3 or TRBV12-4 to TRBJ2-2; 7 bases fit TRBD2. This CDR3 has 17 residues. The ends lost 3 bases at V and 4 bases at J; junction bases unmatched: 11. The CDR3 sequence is CASSFRVGGGPTGELFF. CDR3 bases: TGTGCCAGCAGTTTTAGGGTGGGGGGAGGGCCCACCGGGGAGCTGTTTTTT.

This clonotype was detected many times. The CDR3 bases are TGTGCCAGCAGCGGACAGCTGGGCGAAAAACTGTTTTTT. It codes for CASSGQLGEKLFF. The chain joins TRBV12-3 or TRBV12-4 to TRBJ1-4, with a possible D match to TRBD1 (6 bases). The CDR3 is made up of 13 amino acids. V gave up 6 bases and J gave up 8 bases, with 13 bases separating them.

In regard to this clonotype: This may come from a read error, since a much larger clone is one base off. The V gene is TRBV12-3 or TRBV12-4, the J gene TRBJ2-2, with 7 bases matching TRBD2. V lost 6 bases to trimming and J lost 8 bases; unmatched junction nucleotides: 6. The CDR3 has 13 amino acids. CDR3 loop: CASRSGNGGELFF. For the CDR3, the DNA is TGTGCCAGCAGGAGCGGGAATGGTGGGGAGCTGTTTTTT.

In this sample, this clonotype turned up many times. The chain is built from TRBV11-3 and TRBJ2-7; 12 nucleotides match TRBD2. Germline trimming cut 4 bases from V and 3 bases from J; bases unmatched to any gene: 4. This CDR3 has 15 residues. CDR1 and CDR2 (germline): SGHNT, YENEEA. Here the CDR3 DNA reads TGTGCCAGCAGCTCCCTGACTAGCGGGAGCTACGAGCAGTACTTC. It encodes CASSSLTSGSYEQYF.

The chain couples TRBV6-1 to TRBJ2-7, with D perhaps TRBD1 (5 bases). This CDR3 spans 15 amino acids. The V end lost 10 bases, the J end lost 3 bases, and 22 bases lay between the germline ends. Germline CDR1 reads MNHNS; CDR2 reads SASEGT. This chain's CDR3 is CANKKDTVHHYEQYF. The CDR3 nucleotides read TGTGCCAACAAGAAGGACACCGTCCACCACTACGAGCAGTACTTC.

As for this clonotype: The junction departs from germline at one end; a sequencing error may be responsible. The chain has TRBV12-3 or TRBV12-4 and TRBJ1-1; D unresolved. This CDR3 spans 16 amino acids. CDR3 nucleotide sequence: TGTGCCAGCAGTTTAAACGGCTACAGTCTGAACATTGAAGCTTTCTTC. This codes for CASSLNGYSLNIEAFF.